What follows describes a single T cell receptor (beta chain). Its antigen is not known. A much more abundant neighbour one base away suggests this may be a read error. Germline V gene lookup returns CDR1 SGHVS and CDR2 FQNEAQ. The CDR3 consists of 15 residues. The sample comes from a study of CD8 T cells in ankylosing spondylitis. Whole-study findings and limits: A TCR beta motif of 7 or 8 highly homologous variants appeared characteristic of ankylosing spondylitis blood.

Researchers built TCR beta libraries using quantitative 5'-RACE with molecular barcodes. In TCRdb, the 5' RACE reads were re-called with MiXCR into one record per CDR3 protein. The data contain hundreds of thousands of distinct CDR3 sequences, under 8.5% of them singletons. The chain combines TRBV7-8 with TRBJ2-3; 9 bases align to TRBD1. The receptor was isolated from a female donor with ankylosing spondylitis or in good health (not recorded which). Sample: blood, either unsorted or a sorted T cell fraction (not recorded which). As DNA, the CDR3 is TGTGTCAGCAGCTCGGGACAGGGTGGGGCGGATACGCAGTATTTT. Amino acid sequence: CVSSSGQGGADTQYF.